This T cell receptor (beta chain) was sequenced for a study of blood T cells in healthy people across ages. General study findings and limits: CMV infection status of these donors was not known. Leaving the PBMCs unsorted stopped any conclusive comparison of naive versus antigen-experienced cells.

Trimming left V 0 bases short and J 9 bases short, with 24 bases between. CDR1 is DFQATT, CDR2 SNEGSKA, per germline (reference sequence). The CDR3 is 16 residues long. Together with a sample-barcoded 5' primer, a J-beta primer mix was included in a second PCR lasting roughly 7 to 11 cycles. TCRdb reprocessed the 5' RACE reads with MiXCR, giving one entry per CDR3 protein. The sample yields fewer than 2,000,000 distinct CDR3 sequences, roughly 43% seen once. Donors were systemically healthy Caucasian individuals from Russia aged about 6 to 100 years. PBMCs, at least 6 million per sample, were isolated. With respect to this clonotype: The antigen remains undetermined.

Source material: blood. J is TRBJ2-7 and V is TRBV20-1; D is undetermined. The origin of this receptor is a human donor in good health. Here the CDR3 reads CSARDSGPPTKTWQYF. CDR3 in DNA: TGCAGTGCTAGAGATTCCGGACCACCTACCAAGACTTGGCAGTACTTC.